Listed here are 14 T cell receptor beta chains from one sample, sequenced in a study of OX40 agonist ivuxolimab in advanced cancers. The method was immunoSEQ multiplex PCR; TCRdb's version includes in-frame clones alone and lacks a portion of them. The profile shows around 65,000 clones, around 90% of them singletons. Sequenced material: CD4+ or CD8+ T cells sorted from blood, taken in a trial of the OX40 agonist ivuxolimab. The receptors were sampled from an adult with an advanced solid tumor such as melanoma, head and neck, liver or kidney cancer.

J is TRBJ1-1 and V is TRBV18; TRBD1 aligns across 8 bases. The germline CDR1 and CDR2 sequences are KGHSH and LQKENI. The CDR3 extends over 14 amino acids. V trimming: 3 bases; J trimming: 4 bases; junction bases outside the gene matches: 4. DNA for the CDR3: TGTGCCAGCTCACCTGACAGGGGTGGCACTGAAGCTTTCTTT. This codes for CASSPDRGGTEAFF. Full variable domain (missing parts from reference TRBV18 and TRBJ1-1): NAGVMQNPRHLVRRRGQEARLRCSPMKGHSHVYWYRQLPEEGLKFMVYLQKENIIDESGMPKERFSAEFPKEGPSILRIQQVVRGDSAAYFCASSPDRGGTEAFFGQGTRLTVV.

The CDR3 sequence is CASSPTSGGRNEQFF. CDR3 sequence (DNA): TGTGCCAGCAGTCCTACTAGCGGGGGTAGGAATGAGCAGTTCTTC. The chain carries TRBV28 and TRBJ2-1; 11 nucleotides align to TRBD2. Trimming at V came to 5 bases and at J to 7 bases, leaving 7 bases not matched to a gene. This CDR3 contains 15 residues. Per the germline V gene, CDR1 is MDHEN and CDR2 is SYDVKM.

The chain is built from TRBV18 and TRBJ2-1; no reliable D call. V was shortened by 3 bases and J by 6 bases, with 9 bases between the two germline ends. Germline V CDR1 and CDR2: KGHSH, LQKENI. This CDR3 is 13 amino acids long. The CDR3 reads CASSPVRANEQFF. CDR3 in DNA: TGTGCCAGCTCACCGGTTAGAGCCAATGAGCAGTTCTTC.

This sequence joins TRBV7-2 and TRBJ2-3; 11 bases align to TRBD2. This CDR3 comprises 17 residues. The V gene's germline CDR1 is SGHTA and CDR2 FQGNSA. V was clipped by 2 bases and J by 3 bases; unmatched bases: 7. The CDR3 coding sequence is TGTGCCAGCAGCTTAACCTGGACTAGCGGGTGGACAGATACGCAGTATTTT. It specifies CASSLTWTSGWTDTQYF.

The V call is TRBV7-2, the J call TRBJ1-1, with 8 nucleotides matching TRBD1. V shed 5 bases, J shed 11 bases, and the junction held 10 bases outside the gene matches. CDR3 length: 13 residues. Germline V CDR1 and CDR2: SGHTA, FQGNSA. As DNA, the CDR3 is TGTGCCAGCAGCCAAGAAGGCAGGGGGCCGGCTTTCTTT. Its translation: CASSQEGRGPAFF.

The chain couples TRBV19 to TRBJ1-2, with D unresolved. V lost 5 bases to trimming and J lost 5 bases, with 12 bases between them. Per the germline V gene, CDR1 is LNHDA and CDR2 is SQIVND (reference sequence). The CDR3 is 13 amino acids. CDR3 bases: TGTGCCAGTAGTCAACGGACCGCTTATGGCTACACCTTC. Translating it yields CASSQRTAYGYTF.

CDR3 in amino acids: CASSSQPEITGELFF. The CDR3 DNA follows: TGTGCCAGCAGCTCCCAGCCGGAGATCACCGGGGAGCTGTTTTTT. The V and J genes are TRBV9 and TRBJ2-2; D gene ambiguous. The CDR3 sequence is 15 residues long. V was cut by 4 bases and J by 4 bases, with 14 bases left in between. Germline values: CDR1 SGDLS, CDR2 YYNGEE.

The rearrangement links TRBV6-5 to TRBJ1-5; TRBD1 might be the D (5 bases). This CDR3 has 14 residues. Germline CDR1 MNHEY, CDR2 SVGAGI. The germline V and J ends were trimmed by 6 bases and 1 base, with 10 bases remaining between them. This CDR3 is CASSPGRSNQPQHF. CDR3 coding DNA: TGTGCCAGCAGCCCGGGACGGAGCAATCAGCCCCAGCATTTT.

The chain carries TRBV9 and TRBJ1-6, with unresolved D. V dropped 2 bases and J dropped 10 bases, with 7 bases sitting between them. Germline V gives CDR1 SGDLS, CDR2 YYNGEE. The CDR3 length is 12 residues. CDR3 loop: CASSVLGSPLHF. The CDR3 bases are TGTGCCAGCAGCGTGCTTGGGTCACCCCTCCACTTT.

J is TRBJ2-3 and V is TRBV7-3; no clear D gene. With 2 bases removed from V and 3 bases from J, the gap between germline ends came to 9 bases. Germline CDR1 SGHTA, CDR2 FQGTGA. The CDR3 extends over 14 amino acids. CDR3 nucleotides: TGTGCCAGCAGCTTAGCTAGGGCTACAGATACGCAGTATTTT. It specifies CASSLARATDTQYF.

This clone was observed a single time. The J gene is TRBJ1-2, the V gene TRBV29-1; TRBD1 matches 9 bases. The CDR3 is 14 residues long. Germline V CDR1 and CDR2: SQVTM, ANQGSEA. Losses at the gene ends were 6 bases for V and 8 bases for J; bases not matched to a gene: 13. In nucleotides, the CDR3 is TGCAGCGTCCGGACAGGGGCCCCGGGGGGCGGCTACACCTTC. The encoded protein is CSVRTGAPGGGYTF. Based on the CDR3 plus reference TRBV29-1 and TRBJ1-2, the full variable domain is SAVISQKPSRDICQRGTSLTIQCQVDSQVTMMFWYRQQPGQSLTLIATANQGSEATYESGFVIDKFPISRPNLTFSTLTVSNMSPEDSSIYLCSVRTGAPGGGYTFGSGTRLTVV.

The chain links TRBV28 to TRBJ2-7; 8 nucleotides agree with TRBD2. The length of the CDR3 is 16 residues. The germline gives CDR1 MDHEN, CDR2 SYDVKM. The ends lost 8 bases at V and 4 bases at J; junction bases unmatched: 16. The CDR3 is CASRRAGAYKMYEQYF. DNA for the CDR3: TGTGCCAGCCGTAGAGCGGGAGCATATAAGATGTACGAGCAGTACTTC.

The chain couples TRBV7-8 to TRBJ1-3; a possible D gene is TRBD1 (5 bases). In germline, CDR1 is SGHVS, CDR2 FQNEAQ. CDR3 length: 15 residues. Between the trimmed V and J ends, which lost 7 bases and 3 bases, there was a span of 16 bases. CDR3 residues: CASTTPRGGGNTIYF. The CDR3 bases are TGTGCCAGCACAACCCCGCGGGGGGGTGGAAACACCATATATTTT.

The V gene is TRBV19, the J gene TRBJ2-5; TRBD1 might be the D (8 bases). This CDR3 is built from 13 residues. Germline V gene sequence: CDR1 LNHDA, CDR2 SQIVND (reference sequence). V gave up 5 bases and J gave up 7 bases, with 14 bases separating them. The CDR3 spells CASSVTGEGTQYF. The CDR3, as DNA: TGTGCCAGTAGTGTGACAGGGGAGGGGACCCAGTACTTC.